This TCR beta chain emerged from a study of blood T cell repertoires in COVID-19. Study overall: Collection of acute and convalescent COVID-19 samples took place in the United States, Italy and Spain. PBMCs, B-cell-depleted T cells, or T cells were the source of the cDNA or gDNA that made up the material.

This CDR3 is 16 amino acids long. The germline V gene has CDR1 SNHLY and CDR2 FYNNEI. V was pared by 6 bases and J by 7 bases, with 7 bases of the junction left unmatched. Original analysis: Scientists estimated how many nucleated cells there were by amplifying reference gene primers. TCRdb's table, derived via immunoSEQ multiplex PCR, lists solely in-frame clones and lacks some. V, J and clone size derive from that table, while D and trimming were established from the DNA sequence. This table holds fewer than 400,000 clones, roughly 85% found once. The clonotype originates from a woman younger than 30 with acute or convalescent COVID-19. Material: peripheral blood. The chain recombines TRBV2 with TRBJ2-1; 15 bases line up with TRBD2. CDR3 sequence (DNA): TGTGCCAGCAGACTGGGACTAGCGGGGGGAGGGAATGAGCAGTTCTTC. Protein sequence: CASRLGLAGGGNEQFF.